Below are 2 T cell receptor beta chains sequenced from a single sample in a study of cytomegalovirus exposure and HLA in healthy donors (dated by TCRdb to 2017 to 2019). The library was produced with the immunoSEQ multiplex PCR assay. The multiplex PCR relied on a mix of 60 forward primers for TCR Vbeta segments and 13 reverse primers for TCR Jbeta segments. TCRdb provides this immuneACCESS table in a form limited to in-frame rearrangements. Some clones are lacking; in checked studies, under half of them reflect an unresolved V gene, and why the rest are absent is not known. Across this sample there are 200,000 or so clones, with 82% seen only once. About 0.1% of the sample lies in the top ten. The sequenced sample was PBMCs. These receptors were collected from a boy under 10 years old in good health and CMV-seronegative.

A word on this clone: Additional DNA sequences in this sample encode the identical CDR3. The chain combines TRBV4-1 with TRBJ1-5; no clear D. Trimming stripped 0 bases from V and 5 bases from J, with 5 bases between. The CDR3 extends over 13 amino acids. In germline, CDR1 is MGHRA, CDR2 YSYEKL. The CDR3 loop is CASSQDPDQPQHF. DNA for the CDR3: TGCGCCAGCAGCCAAGATCCGGATCAGCCCCAGCATTTT.

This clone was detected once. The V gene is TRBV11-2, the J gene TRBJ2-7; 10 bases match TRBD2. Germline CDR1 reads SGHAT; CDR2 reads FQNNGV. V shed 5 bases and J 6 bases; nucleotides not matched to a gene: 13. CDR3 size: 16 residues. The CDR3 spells CASSPTSGRTPREQYF. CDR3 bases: TGTGCCAGCAGCCCGACTAGCGGGCGGACCCCTCGCGAGCAGTACTTC.